The rows below give T cell receptor beta chains drawn from one sample of a study of T cell responses to AZD1222 COVID-19 vaccine. TCRdb keeps only in-frame clones here, not all; method: immunoSEQ multiplex PCR. The data contain about 180,000 clones, about 90% of them singletons. Sequenced material: peripheral blood, taken 28 days after the second dose of the MenACWY control vaccine. These receptors came from an adult who received the MenACWY meningococcal vaccine as a control. Both conserved end residues are part of each CDR3.

V	J	CDR3
TRBV11-3	TRBJ2-1	CASSYTTGTGTYNEQFF
TRBV6-2/TRBV6-3	TRBJ2-7	CASSYSGGRVYEQYF
TRBV5-4	TRBJ2-7	CASSGSGTGSSYEQYF
TRBV7-2	TRBJ2-2	CASSVQGTGELFF
TRBV7-9	TRBJ1-1	CASSPGHYTEAFF
TRBV11-3	TRBJ2-1	CASSSIIEGGEQFF
TRBV29-1	TRBJ2-3	CSLRREDTQYF
TRBV4-1	TRBJ1-1	CASSQGRGQDRGTFF
TRBV5-1	TRBJ2-5	CASSFRDQETQYF
TRBV7-8	TRBJ2-5	CASSSLAGGPWETQYF
TRBV27	TRBJ1-4	CASSPRMATNEKLFF